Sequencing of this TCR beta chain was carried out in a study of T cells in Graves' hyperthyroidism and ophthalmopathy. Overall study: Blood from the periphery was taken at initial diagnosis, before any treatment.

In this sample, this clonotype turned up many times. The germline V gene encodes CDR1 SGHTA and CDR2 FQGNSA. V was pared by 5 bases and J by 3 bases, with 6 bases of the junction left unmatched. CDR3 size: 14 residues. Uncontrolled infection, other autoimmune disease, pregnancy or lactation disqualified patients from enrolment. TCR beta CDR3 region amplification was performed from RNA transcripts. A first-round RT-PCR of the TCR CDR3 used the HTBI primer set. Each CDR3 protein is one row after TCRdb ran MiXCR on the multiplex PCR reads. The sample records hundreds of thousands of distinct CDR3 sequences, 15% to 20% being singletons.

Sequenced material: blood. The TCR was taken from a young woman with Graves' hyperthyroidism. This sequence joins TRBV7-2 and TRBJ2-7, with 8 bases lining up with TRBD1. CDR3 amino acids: CASSKDRVSYEQYF. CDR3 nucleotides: TGTGCCAGCAGCAAGGACAGGGTTAGCTACGAGCAGTACTTC.